This TCR beta chain came from a study of siplizumab effects on memory and regulatory T cells. Trimming took 0 bases from V and 4 from J, leaving 13 bases between them. The germline V gene encodes CDR1 LGHNA and CDR2 YNFKEQ. The CDR3 extends over 16 amino acids. Libraries were prepared by immunoSEQ multiplex PCR; TCRdb keeps only in-frame clonotypes and omits some of them. The sample includes about 110,000 clones, 92% of them seen just once. This clonotype was sampled from a human donor in good health. The sequenced sample consisted of Tregs sorted from blood. The chain links TRBV4-2 to TRBJ2-1; D is unclear. The CDR3, as DNA: TGTGCCAGCAGCCAAGATGTGCCGAAATCTTACAATGAGCAGTTCTTC. Protein product: CASSQDVPKSYNEQFF.